This TCR beta chain was identified during a study of T cell responses to AZD1222 COVID-19 vaccine. Study details: The study pooled second doses at about 4 or about 12 weeks. Overall study findings and caveats: Per reports, nearly half of all spike-specific TCRs target regions that are unmutated in variants. Clonal diversity was possibly underestimated; the donors were predominantly white British and more often female.

The germline gives CDR1 SEHNR, CDR2 FQNEAQ (reference sequence). This CDR3 comprises 15 residues. Trimming shortened V by 1 base and J by 4 bases, and 13 bases separated the two germline ends. Assay used: immunoSEQ multiplex PCR; TCRdb lists only in-frame clones, some missing. The sample lists about 97,000 clones; 91% were seen once. Regarding this clone: Its antigen is unknown.

The chain has TRBV7-9 and TRBJ1-1, with D tentatively TRBD1 (6 bases). Sequenced here: peripheral blood, sampled on day 0 of AZD1222 vaccination. The origin of this receptor is an adult in good health. CDR3 nucleotides: TGTGCCAGCAGCTTAGGTGGGGGGGCCCTCACTGAAGCTTTCTTT. It yields the protein CASSLGGGALTEAFF.